These 18 T cell receptor beta chains were sequenced from one sample in a study of T cell responses to AZD1222 COVID-19 vaccine. Clones were sequenced by immunoSEQ multiplex PCR, and TCRdb holds only the in-frame ones, with some missing. The sample has more than 90,000 clones, about nine tenths seen once. The specimen was peripheral blood, collected 28 days after the second AZD1222 dose. These receptor sequences come from an adult who received the AZD1222 COVID-19 vaccine.

The rearrangement links TRBV11-1 to TRBJ2-3; D unclear. Trimming removed 1 base at V and 4 bases at J, with 9 bases between. From germline, CDR1 is SGHAT and CDR2 FQDESV (reference sequence). The CDR3 runs to 14 residues. The CDR3 DNA follows: TGTGCCAGCAGCTTAGGGCGTCACGCAGATACGCAGTATTTT. Translation: CASSLGRHADTQYF.

This clone has a handful of counts. The CDR3 DNA reads as TGTGCCAGTAGTAATCTCGGGACAGGTTCCGGCAGGGGCTACACCTTC. Translation: CASSNLGTGSGRGYTF. This chain joins TRBV19 and TRBJ1-2; 8 bases align to TRBD1. Germline V CDR1 and CDR2: LNHDA, SQIVND (reference sequence). CDR3 length: 16 residues. V dropped 4 bases and J dropped 8; count of bases not matched to a gene: 15.

The J gene is TRBJ2-2, the V gene TRBV28, with D perhaps being TRBD1 or TRBD2 (5 bases each). The CDR3 has 17 residues. V dropped 5 bases and J dropped 4 bases, with 20 bases sitting between them. Germline V gene lookup returns CDR1 MDHEN and CDR2 SYDVKM. CDR3 sequence (DNA): TGTGCCAGCAGTCCACCCGTAGGTGGGACGGGCACCGGGGAGCTGTTTTTT. This translates into CASSPPVGGTGTGELFF.

The rearrangement uses TRBV6-2 or TRBV6-3 and TRBJ2-3; 7 bases are a match to TRBD2. The J segment lost 3 bases and the V segment lost 5 bases, leaving 11 bases of the junction unmatched. Germline CDR1 is MNHEY and CDR2 is SVGEGT. The CDR3 totals 16 residues. The DNA of the CDR3 is TGTGCCAGCAGTAACGGGAGCGGGATAGAGACAGATACGCAGTATTTT. It is translated as CASSNGSGIETDTQYF.

This chain joins TRBV2 and TRBJ1-5, with a tentative D call TRBD1 (5 bases). Germline values: CDR1 SNHLY, CDR2 FYNNEI. Trimming removed 4 bases at V and 2 bases at J, with 15 bases between. The CDR3 has 16 amino acids. The CDR3: CASSGARVSGNQPQHF. As DNA, the CDR3 is TGTGCCAGCAGTGGGGCCAGGGTAAGCGGCAATCAGCCCCAGCATTTT.

This rearrangement joins TRBV12-3 or TRBV12-4 to TRBJ2-7; 9 nucleotides agree with TRBD1. V shed 5 bases and J 6 bases; nucleotides not matched to a gene: 2. This CDR3 spans 12 amino acids. The CDR3 bases are TGTGCCAGCAGTGACAGGGGGTCCGAGCAGTACTTC. Its translation is CASSDRGSEQYF.

The V and J genes are TRBV5-4 and TRBJ2-7; D remains unclear. The CDR3 length is 14 residues. V was pared by 4 bases and J by 4 bases, with 15 bases between. Per germline, CDR1 SGHNT and CDR2 YYREEE (reference sequence). CDR3 in DNA: TGTGCCAGCAGCGCCCGAGGTAGCTCTTACGAGCAGTACTTC. Its translation: CASSARGSSYEQYF.

This rearrangement joins TRBV7-9 to TRBJ1-1; D not resolved. Trimming took off 1 base at V and 1 base at J, with 10 bases between the two ends. This CDR3 contains 15 residues. The germline CDR1 and CDR2 sequences are SEHNR and FQNEAQ (reference sequence). CDR3 residues: CASSLGDDTNTEAFF. The CDR3 DNA reads TGTGCCAGCAGCTTAGGGGATGATACGAACACTGAAGCTTTCTTT.

This CDR3 reads CASRAGGDQPQHF. CDR3 coding DNA: TGTGCCAGCAGGGCGGGGGGCGACCAGCCCCAGCATTTT. The chain couples TRBV12-3 or TRBV12-4 to TRBJ1-5; a possible D gene is TRBD1 (6 bases). The CDR3 runs to 13 residues. Trimming removed 6 bases from V and 7 bases from J, with 13 bases in between.

In its sample, this clone was seen a few times. This sequence joins TRBV7-7 and TRBJ2-1; 8 bases line up with TRBD2. The ends lost 1 base at V and 5 bases at J; junction bases unmatched: 4. CDR3 length: 15 amino acids. Germline CDR1 and CDR2: SSHAT and FNYEAQ (reference sequence). CDR3 amino acids: CASSLDGRGNNEQFF. CDR3 coding DNA: TGTGCCAGCAGCTTAGACGGGAGGGGAAACAATGAGCAGTTCTTC.

The V gene is TRBV2, the J gene TRBJ2-1; the D gene could be TRBD1 or TRBD2 (5 bases each). The CDR3 has 12 amino acids. V gave up 5 bases and J gave up 6 bases, with 8 bases separating them. Germline assignment: CDR1 SNHLY and CDR2 FYNNEI. The CDR3 reads CASSRDGNEQFF. In DNA, the CDR3 is TGTGCCAGCAGTAGGGACGGCAATGAGCAGTTCTTC.

The J gene is TRBJ1-1, the V gene TRBV30; D not resolved. The CDR3 runs 14 residues. Between the trimmed V and J ends, which lost 0 bases and 4 bases, there was a span of 12 bases. Germline V gene lookup returns CDR1 GTSNPN and CDR2 SVGIG (reference sequence). CDR3 bases: TGTGCCTGGAGTGTACCCCGTCGGTTCACTGAAGCTTTCTTT. Protein sequence: CAWSVPRRFTEAFF.

The CDR3 loop reads CAWSVGGAAPRGYTF. The CDR3 nucleotides are TGTGCCTGGAGTGTCGGGGGGGCGGCTCCTCGTGGCTACACCTTC. The V call is TRBV30, the J call TRBJ1-2, with D perhaps matching TRBD1 (6 bases). V dropped 0 bases and J dropped 7 bases, with 18 bases sitting between them. The CDR3 consists of 15 residues. Germline V gene data show CDR1 as GTSNPN and CDR2 as SVGIG (reference sequence).

V and J are TRBV30 and TRBJ2-3; 13 nucleotides match TRBD2. V lost 5 bases and J lost 6; bases outside the gene matches: 8. The CDR3 sequence is 15 residues long. Looked up from germline, CDR1 is GTSNPN and CDR2 is SVGIG (reference sequence). In nucleotides, the CDR3 is TGTGCCTGGTCGCCTCCACTAGCGGGAGGGGATACGCAGTATTTT. Translation: CAWSPPLAGGDTQYF.

The chain joins TRBV6-5 to TRBJ2-7; D is perhaps TRBD2 (6 bases). The V gene's germline CDR1 is MNHEY and CDR2 SVGAGI. The ends were cut back, 4 bases at V and 8 bases at J, with 18 bases in the middle. CDR3 length: 14 amino acids. CDR3 protein: CASSSTSNRGKQYF. For the CDR3, the DNA is TGTGCCAGCAGTTCCACTTCGAACCGCGGGAAGCAGTACTTC.

This rearrangement joins TRBV28 to TRBJ2-2, with TRBD2 identical over 7 bases. CDR1 MDHEN and CDR2 SYDVKM come from the germline V gene. V trimming: 2 bases; J trimming: 4 bases; junction bases outside the gene matches: 7. The CDR3 contains 16 residues. DNA for the CDR3: TGTGCCAGCAGTTTAGGGGGTCGCGGGGGCACCGGGGAGCTGTTTTTT. Its protein is CASSLGGRGGTGELFF.

The chain has TRBV6-2 or TRBV6-3 and TRBJ1-3, with D possibly matching TRBD1 (5 bases). Trimming cost V 5 bases and J 0 bases, with 17 bases left between them. Germline assignment: CDR1 MNHEY and CDR2 SVGEGT. CDR3 size: 17 residues. The CDR3 coding sequence is TGTGCCAGCAGTCCCTGGCAGGGACGTATCTCTGGAAACACCATATATTTT. Its translation is CASSPWQGRISGNTIYF.

The V gene is TRBV5-4, the J gene TRBJ2-5; 10 bases line up with TRBD1. V lost 5 bases and J lost 3; bases outside the gene matches: 4. Germline V lookup: CDR1 SGHNT, CDR2 YYREEE (reference sequence). The CDR3 loop spans 14 amino acids. The CDR3 DNA is TGTGCCAGCAGTAGACAGGGGGCAAAAGAGACCCAGTACTTC. Amino acid sequence: CASSRQGAKETQYF.